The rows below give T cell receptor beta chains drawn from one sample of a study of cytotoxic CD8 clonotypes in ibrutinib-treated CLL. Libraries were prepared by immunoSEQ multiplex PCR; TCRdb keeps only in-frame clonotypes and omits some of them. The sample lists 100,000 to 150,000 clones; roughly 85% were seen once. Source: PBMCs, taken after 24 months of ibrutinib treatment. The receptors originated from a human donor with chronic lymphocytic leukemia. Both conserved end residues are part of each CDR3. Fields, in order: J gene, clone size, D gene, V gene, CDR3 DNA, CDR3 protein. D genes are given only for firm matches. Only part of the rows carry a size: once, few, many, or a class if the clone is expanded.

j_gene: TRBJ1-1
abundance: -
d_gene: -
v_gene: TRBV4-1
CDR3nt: TGCGCCAGCAGACCCCTAGGGGTAGGGAACACTGAAGCTTTCTTT
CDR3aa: CASRPLGVGNTEAFF

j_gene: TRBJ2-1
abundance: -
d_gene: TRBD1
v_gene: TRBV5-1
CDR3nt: TGCGCCAGCAGTAATCTCCGGGACAGGGGATACAATGAGCAGTTCTTC
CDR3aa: CASSNLRDRGYNEQFF

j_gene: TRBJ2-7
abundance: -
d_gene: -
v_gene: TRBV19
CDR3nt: TGTGCCAGTAGTATAAAGGCGGACTACGAGCAGTACTTC
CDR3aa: CASSIKADYEQYF

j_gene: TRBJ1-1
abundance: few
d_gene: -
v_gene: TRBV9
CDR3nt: TGTGCCAGCAGCGTAGATTTGAACACTGAAGCTTTCTTT
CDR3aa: CASSVDLNTEAFF

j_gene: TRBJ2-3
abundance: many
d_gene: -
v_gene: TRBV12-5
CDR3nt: TGTGCTAGTGCCATCGACGGGGTCGGCACAGATACGCAGTATTTT
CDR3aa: CASAIDGVGTDTQYF

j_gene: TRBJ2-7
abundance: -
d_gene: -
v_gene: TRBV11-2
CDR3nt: TGTGCCAGCAGCTTAGAGGGCCGGGAGCAGTACTTC
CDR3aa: CASSLEGREQYF

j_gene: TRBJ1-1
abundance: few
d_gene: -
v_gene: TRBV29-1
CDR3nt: TGCAGTGCTCGCAGCACTGAAGCTTTCTTT
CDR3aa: CSARSTEAFF

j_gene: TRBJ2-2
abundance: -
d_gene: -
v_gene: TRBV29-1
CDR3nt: TGCAGCGTTGATGTGCCAGTGACCGGGGAGCTGTTTTTT
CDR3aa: CSVDVPVTGELFF

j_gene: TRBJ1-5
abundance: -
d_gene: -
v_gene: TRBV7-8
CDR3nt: TGTGCCAGCAGCTTACCCCGGGCGGCGACCAATCAGCCCCAGCATTTT
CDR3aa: CASSLPRAATNQPQHF

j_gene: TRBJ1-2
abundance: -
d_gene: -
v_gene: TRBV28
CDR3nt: TGTGCCAGCAGGGCTGGACGGGGCTATGGCTACACCTTC
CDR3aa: CASRAGRGYGYTF

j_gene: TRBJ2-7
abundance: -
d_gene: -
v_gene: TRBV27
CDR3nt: TGTGCCAGCAGTTTAGACGGCAGTGGAAACGAGCAGTACTTC
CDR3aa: CASSLDGSGNEQYF

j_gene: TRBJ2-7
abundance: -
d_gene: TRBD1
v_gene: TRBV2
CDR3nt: TGTGCCAGTATACTACAGGGGGTCAACTACGAGCAGTACTTC
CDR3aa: CASILQGVNYEQYF

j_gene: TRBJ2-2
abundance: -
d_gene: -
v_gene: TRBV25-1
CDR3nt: TGTGCCAGCAATGGAGGGGGTCGCACCGGGGAGCTGTTTTTT
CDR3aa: CASNGGGRTGELFF

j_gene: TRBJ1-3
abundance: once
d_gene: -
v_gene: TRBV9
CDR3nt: TGTGCCAGCAGCGTAGGGGGCGCGGACACCATATATTTT
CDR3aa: CASSVGGADTIYF

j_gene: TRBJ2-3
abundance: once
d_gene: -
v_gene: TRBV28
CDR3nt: TGTGCCAGCAGCCGCGCCACCCGCACAGATACGCAGTATTTT
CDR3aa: CASSRATRTDTQYF

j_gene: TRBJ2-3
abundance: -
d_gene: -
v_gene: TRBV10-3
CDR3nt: TGTGCCATCAGTAGAGGGGACACTAGCACAGATACGCAGTATTTT
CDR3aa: CAISRGDTSTDTQYF

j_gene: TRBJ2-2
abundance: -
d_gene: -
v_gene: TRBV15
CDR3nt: TGTGCCACCAGCAGAGAAGATCGTACCGGGGAGCTGTTTTTT
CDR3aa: CATSREDRTGELFF

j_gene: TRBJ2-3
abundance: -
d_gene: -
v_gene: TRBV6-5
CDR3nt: TGTGCCAGCGGCGGGCCCACAGATACGCAGTATTTT
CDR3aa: CASGGPTDTQYF

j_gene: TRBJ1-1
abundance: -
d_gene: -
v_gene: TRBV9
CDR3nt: TGTGCCAGCAGCGTAACTTCCGGGGGAATGAACACTGAAGCTTTCTTT
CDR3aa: CASSVTSGGMNTEAFF

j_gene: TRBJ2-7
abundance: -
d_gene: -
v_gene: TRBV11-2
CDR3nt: TGTGCCAGCAGCCCCTATCGGCGGAGCTCCTACGAGCAGTACTTC
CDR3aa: CASSPYRRSSYEQYF

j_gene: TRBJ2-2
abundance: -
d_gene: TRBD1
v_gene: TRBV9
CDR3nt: TGTGCCAGCAGCGCAAGGGGGCGCCCGAACACCGGGGAGCTGTTTTTT
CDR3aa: CASSARGRPNTGELFF

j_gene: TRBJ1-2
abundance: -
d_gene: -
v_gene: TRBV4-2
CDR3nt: TGTGCCAGCAGCCAAGAGGAGGGGAACTATGGCTACACCTTC
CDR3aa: CASSQEEGNYGYTF

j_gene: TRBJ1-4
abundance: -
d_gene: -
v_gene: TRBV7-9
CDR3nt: TGTGCCAGCAGCTCTGCAGGGAGGACTAATGAAAAACTGTTTTTT
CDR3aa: CASSSAGRTNEKLFF

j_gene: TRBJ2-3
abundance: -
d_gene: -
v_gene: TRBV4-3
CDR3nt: TGCGCCAGCAGCCAGCAAGGATACTACACAGATACGCAGTATTTT
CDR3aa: CASSQQGYYTDTQYF

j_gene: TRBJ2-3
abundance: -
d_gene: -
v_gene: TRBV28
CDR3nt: TGTGCCAGCAGCCCGACTAGTGTAGCTACGCAGTATTTT
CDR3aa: CASSPTSVATQYF

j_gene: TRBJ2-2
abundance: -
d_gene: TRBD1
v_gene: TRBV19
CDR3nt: TGTGCCAGTAGTGCGGGACAGGGGGCAATTAGCACCGGGGAGCTGTTTTTT
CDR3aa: CASSAGQGAISTGELFF

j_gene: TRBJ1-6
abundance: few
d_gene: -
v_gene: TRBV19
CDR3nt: TGTGCCAGTAGTCAGACAACCTCAGGGGATGGACTCCCCCTCCACTTT
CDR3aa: CASSQTTSGDGLPLHF

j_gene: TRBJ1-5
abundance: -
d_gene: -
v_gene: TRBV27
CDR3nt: TGTGCCAGCAGTTTTTCGGGTCAGCCCCAGCATTTT
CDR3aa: CASSFSGQPQHF

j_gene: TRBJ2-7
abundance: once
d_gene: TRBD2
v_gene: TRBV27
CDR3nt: TGTGCCAGCAGTCAATCTAGCGGGAGTAGGTCCTACGAGCAGTACTTC
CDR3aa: CASSQSSGSRSYEQYF

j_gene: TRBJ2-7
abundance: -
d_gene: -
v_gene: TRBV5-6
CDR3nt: TGTGCCAGCAGCTTGGGTCCAGTCACTGGCCTTAACTCCTACGAGCAGTACTTC
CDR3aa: CASSLGPVTGLNSYEQYF

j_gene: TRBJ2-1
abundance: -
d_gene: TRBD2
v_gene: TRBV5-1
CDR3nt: TGCGCCAGCAGCCTCCGGACTAGCGGGGGCGGGAATGAGCAGTTCTTC
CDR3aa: CASSLRTSGGGNEQFF

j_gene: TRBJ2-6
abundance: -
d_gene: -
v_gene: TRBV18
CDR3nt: TGTGCCAGCTCACCACCAGACTCTGGGGCCAACGTCCTGACTTTC
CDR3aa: CASSPPDSGANVLTF

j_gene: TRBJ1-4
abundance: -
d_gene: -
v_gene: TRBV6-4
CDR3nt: TGTGCCAGCAGTGAGAGTCCATATGGCGAAAAACTGTTTTTT
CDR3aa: CASSESPYGEKLFF

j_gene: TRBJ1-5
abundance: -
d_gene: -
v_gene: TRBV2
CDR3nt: TGTGCCAGCAGTGCGTTTTTGGAACAGCCCCAGCATTTT
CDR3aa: CASSAFLEQPQHF

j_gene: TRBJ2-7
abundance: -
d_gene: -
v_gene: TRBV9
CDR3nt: TGTGCCAGCAGCGTAGAGGAGGGGGCAAGGGCCTACGAGCAGTACTTC
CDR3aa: CASSVEEGARAYEQYF

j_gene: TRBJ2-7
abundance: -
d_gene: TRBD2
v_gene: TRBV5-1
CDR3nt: TGCGCCAGCAGCTTGGTGGGGCTAGCGGGGGGGCCTAACCACGAGCAGTACTTC
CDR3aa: CASSLVGLAGGPNHEQYF

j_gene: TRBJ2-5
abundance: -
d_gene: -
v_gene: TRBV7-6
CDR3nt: TGTGCCAGCAGCTTACCGTCTGGAGAGACCCAGTACTTC
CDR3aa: CASSLPSGETQYF

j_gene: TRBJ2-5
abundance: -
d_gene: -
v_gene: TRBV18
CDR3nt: TGTGCCAGCTCACCATCCCAAGAGACCCAGTACTTC
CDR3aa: CASSPSQETQYF

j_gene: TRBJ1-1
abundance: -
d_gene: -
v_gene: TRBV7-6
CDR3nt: TGTGCCAGCAGCCAGGACCGAAACACTGAAGCTTTCTTT
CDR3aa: CASSQDRNTEAFF

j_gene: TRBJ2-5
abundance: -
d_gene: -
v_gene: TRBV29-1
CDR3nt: TGCAGCGTTGAGTTTCAGGGGGAGACCCAGTACTTC
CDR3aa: CSVEFQGETQYF

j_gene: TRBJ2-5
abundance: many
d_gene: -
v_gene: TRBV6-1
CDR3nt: TGTGCCAGCAGTGAAGCTGGATATGGGCAAGAGACCCAGTACTTC
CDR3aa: CASSEAGYGQETQYF

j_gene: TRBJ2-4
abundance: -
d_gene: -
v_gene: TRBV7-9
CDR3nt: TGTGCCAGCACCGGAGCAGCCAAAAACATTCAGTACTTC
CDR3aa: CASTGAAKNIQYF

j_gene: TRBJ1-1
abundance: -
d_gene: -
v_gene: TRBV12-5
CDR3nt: TGTGCTAGTGGGATGGGTTATAACACTGAAGCTTTCTTT
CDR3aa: CASGMGYNTEAFF

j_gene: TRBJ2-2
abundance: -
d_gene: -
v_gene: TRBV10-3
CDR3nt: TGTGCCATCAGTGAGAAGCGAGGAACCGGGGAGCTGTTTTTT
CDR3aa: CAISEKRGTGELFF

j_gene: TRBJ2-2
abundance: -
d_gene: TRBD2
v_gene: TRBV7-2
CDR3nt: TGTGCCAGCAGCTCGCTAGCGGGGGGAATAACCGGGGAGCTGTTTTTT
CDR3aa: CASSSLAGGITGELFF

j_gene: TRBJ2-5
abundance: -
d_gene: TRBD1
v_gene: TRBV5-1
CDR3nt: TGCGCCAGCAGGCCTAACAGGGGTGGGGAGACCCAGTACTTC
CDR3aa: CASRPNRGGETQYF

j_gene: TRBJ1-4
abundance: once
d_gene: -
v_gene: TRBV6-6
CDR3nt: TGTGCCAGCAGCCGTTCACAGGATGAAAAACTGTTTTTT
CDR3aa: CASSRSQDEKLFF

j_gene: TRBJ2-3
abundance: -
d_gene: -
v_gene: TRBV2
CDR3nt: TGTGCCAGCACCTTAGCAGATACGCAGTATTTT
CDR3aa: CASTLADTQYF

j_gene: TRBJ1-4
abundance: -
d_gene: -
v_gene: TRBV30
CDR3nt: TGTGCCTGGAGTGCTCAAAGGACGATGGCGGAAAAACTGTTTTTT
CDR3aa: CAWSAQRTMAEKLFF

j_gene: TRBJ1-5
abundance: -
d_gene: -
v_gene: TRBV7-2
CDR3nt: TGTGCCAGCAGCTTACAGGGGACCGGTAGCAATCAGCCCCAGCATTTT
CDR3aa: CASSLQGTGSNQPQHF

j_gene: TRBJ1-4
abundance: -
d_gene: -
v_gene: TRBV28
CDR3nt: TGTGCCAGCAGTCCTAAGTTTCGGCTAGCTAATGAAAAACTGTTTTTT
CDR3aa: CASSPKFRLANEKLFF

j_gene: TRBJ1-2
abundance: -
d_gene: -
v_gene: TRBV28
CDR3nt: TGTGCCAGCAGTTCCCGGGACTTTGGCTACACCTTC
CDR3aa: CASSSRDFGYTF

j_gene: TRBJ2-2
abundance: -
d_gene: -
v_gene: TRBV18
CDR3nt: TGTGCCAGCTCACCACTCGGGGGAACCGGGGAGCTGTTTTTT
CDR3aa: CASSPLGGTGELFF

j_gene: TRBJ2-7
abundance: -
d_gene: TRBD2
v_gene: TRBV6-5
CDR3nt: TGTGCCAGCAGTTACTCGGGGAGGGCGGGGGAGCAGTACTTC
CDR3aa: CASSYSGRAGEQYF

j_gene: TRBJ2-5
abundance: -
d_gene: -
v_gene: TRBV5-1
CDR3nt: TGCGCCAGCAGCTTGGGTGGGGGAGCCGGGTACGAGACCCAGTACTTC
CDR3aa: CASSLGGGAGYETQYF

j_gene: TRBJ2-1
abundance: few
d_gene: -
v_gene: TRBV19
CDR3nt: TGTGCCAGTAGTGACCTCAATGAGCAGTTCTTC
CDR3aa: CASSDLNEQFF

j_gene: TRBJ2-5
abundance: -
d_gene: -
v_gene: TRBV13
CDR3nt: TGTGCCAGCAGCTTAGGCCTATTACGGGTGACCCAGTACTTC
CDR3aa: CASSLGLLRVTQYF

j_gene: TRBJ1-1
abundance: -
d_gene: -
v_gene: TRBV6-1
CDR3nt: TGTGCCAGCAGTGGGCATCGGGGGATCACTGAAGCTTTCTTT
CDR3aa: CASSGHRGITEAFF